This T cell receptor (beta chain) was captured in a study of long-term antiretroviral therapy in people with HIV. CDR3 length: 14 residues. Germline V gives CDR1 SGHTS, CDR2 YDEGEE. V lost 1 base and J 4 bases, leaving 9 bases between the germline ends. They ran version v3.0 of the immunoSEQ assay at survey level. Repertoires were generated with immunoSEQ multiplex PCR, while TCRdb's copy carries only in-frame clones and drops some. The sample carries 17,000 or so clones, about 84% recorded once. The specimen was unsorted PBMCs, collected around 1.3 years before starting antiretroviral therapy. This TCR came from a man aged 30 to 45 with HIV. The chain combines TRBV5-8 with TRBJ1-5; D gene unclear. This CDR3 reads CASSLFMGNQPQHF. CDR3 DNA: TGTGCCAGCAGCTTGTTTATGGGAAATCAGCCCCAGCATTTT.